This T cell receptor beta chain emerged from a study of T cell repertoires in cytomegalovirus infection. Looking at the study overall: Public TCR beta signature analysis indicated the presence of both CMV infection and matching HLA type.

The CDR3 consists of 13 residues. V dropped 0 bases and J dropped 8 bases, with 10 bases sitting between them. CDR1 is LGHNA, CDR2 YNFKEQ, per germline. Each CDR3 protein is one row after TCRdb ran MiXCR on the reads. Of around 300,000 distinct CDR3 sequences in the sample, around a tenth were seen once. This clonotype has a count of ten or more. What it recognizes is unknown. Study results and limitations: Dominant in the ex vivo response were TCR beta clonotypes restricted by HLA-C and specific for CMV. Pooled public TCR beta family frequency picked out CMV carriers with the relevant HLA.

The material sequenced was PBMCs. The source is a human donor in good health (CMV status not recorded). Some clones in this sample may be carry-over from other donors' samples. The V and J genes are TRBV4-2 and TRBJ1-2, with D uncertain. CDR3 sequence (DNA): TGTGCCAGCAGCCAAGATTCACGGATGGGCTACACCTTC. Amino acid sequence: CASSQDSRMGYTF.